This passage covers 22 T cell receptor beta chains from one sample sequenced in a study of T cells in localized non-small cell lung cancer. The method was immunoSEQ multiplex PCR; TCRdb's version includes in-frame clones alone and lacks a portion of them. The table has about 28,000 clones, 85% to 90% seen once; the top ten hold around 2.8%. Sequencing was performed on peripheral blood, taken before any cancer treatment. Receptors were obtained from a woman aged 18 to 50 with stage I lung adenocarcinoma.

This chain joins TRBV29-1 and TRBJ2-7, with D possibly matching TRBD1 (7 bases). CDR1 and CDR2 (germline): SQVTM, ANQGSEA. This CDR3 is 13 amino acids long. The ends were cut back, 3 bases at V and 2 bases at J, with 11 bases in the middle. As DNA, the CDR3 is TGCAGCGTTGAGGCGGGACAGCCCTACGAGCAGTACTTC. Translating it yields CSVEAGQPYEQYF.

This clone appeared once. This chain uses TRBV30 with TRBJ2-5; tentatively, D is TRBD2 (6 bases). V lost 0 bases and J lost 5, with 7 bases in between. The CDR3 loop spans 12 amino acids. The germline gives CDR1 GTSNPN, CDR2 SVGIG (reference sequence). The CDR3 loop is CAWSVGGETQYF. The CDR3 region has the DNA TGTGCCTGGAGTGTGGGGGGTGAGACCCAGTACTTC.

The J gene is TRBJ1-1, the V gene TRBV27; TRBD1 matches at 8 bases. The length of the CDR3 is 15 residues. V lost 4 bases to trimming and J lost 5 bases; unmatched junction nucleotides: 9. Germline V gene sequence: CDR1 MNHEY, CDR2 SMNVEV (reference sequence). The DNA for the CDR3 is TGTGCCAGCAGTTCCTCCACAGGGGGAGAAACTGAAGCTTTCTTT. This gives the protein CASSSSTGGETEAFF.

J is TRBJ2-2 and V is TRBV5-1, with D hard to call. CDR3 length: 14 amino acids. The V end was cut by 1 base, the J end by 1 base, with 5 bases between. Germline V gene data show CDR1 as SGHRS and CDR2 as YFSETQ. The CDR3 sequence is CASSLSQNTGELFF. CDR3 DNA sequence: TGCGCCAGCAGCTTGTCACAGAACACCGGGGAGCTGTTTTTT.

The J gene is TRBJ2-1, the V gene TRBV9, with D uncertain. The CDR3 is 12 residues long. Trimming left V 3 bases short and J 10 bases short, with 11 bases between. Germline CDR1 is SGDLS and CDR2 is YYNGEE. CDR3 amino acids: CASSGDEKEQFF. CDR3 DNA sequence: TGTGCCAGCAGCGGAGACGAGAAGGAGCAGTTCTTC.

Points on this clone: Germline and junction disagree at one end, which may indicate a read error. This chain connects TRBV6-6 to TRBJ1-1; perhaps TRBD1 as D (5 bases). Germline values: CDR1 MNHNY, CDR2 SVGAGI (reference sequence). The CDR3 sequence is 13 residues long. The chain's CDR3 is CASSSHSDTEAFF. The CDR3 nucleotides read TGTGCCAGCAGTTCCCATTCGGACACTGAGGCTTTCTTT.

V is TRBV4-2 and J is TRBJ2-1; TRBD2 matches at 16 bases. CDR1 is LGHNA, CDR2 YNFKEQ, per germline. The CDR3 runs to 22 residues. The junction had 12 bases not matched to a gene; V was cut back by 0 bases and J by 1 base. This CDR3 is CASSQDTVRGLAGGISYNEQFF. The CDR3 DNA reads as TGTGCCAGCAGCCAAGATACGGTGCGGGGACTAGCGGGAGGGATTTCCTACAATGAGCAGTTCTTC.

The rearrangement joins TRBV19 to TRBJ1-2; 7 positions match TRBD1. With 5 bases clipped from V and 2 bases from J, the junction kept 8 bases outside the gene matches. The CDR3 runs 15 residues. In germline, CDR1 is LNHDA, CDR2 SQIVND (reference sequence). In DNA, the CDR3 is TGTGCCAGTAGTCTGTCCGGGACAGAGAACTATGGCTACACCTTC. This encodes CASSLSGTENYGYTF. Full variable domain (rest looked up from reference TRBV19 and TRBJ1-2): DGGITQSPKYLFRKEGQNVTLSCEQNLNHDAMYWYRQDPGQGLRLIYYSQIVNDFQKGDIAEGYSVSREKKESFPLTVTSAQKNPTAFYLCASSLSGTENYGYTFGSGTRLTVV.

V gene TRBV2 combines with J gene TRBJ2-5; perhaps D is TRBD1 or TRBD2 (5 bases each). CDR1 is SNHLY and CDR2 is FYNNEI in the germline V gene. Deletions cut 4 bases from V and 5 bases from J, with 11 bases between. The CDR3 runs 13 residues. In DNA form, the CDR3 reads TGTGCCAGCAGTGGGTCGTGGGGGGAGACCCAGTACTTC. Residues: CASSGSWGETQYF.

The V call is TRBV21-1, the J call TRBJ2-7; whether TRBD2, the table's D call, matches the DNA was not checked. TRBV21-1 is marked as a pseudogene. The length of the CDR3 is 15 residues. In DNA form, the CDR3 reads TGTGCCAGCAGCAAAGGGACTAGCGGGAACTACGAGCAGTACTTC. The encoded protein is CASSKGTSGNYEQYF.

The rearrangement uses TRBV5-1 and TRBJ1-5; D gene unclear. Germline assignment: CDR1 SGHRS and CDR2 YFSETQ. V lost 0 bases and J lost 6, with 7 bases in between. The CDR3 contains 13 residues. CDR3 DNA: TGCGCCAGCAGCTTGGAAGGCCTTCAGCCCCAGCATTTT. As protein: CASSLEGLQPQHF.

The gene calls are TRBV27 and TRBJ2-1; 14 nucleotides line up with TRBD2. The V and J ends lost 5 bases and 4 bases, in that order; junction bases with no gene match: 4. This CDR3 comprises 16 residues. The germline V gene encodes CDR1 MNHEY and CDR2 SMNVEV (reference sequence). The CDR3, as DNA: TGTGCCAGCAGTCAAGGGACTAGCGGGAGATACAATGAGCAGTTCTTC. It codes for CASSQGTSGRYNEQFF.

The genes are TRBV7-2 and TRBJ1-3; the D is unclear. CDR1 is SGHTA and CDR2 is FQGNSA in the germline V gene. V lost 1 base and J lost 0, with 7 bases in between. The CDR3 runs to 15 residues. The CDR3 nucleotides read TGTGCCAGCAGCTTAGTCACAACCTCTGGAAACACCATATATTTT. It translates to CASSLVTTSGNTIYF.

This sequence joins TRBV14 and TRBJ2-7; D is ambiguous. Per the germline V gene, CDR1 is SGHDN and CDR2 is FVKESK. This CDR3 has 13 amino acids. The V end was cut by 6 bases, the J end by 3 bases, with 12 bases between. The CDR3 sequence is CASSIVMGYEQYF. Here the CDR3 DNA reads TGTGCCAGCAGTATCGTGATGGGCTACGAGCAGTACTTC. The variable domain in full, with the rest retrieved from reference TRBV14 and TRBJ2-7, is EAGVTQFPSHSVIEKGQTVTLRCDPISGHDNLYWYRRVMGKEIKFLLHFVKESKQDESGMPNNRFLAERTGGTYSTLKVQPAELEDSGVYFCASSIVMGYEQYFGPGTRLTVT.

The rearrangement joins TRBV27 to TRBJ2-1; D is unclear. Germline V gene lookup returns CDR1 MNHEY and CDR2 SMNVEV (reference sequence). Between the trimmed V and J ends, which lost 1 base and 0 bases, there was a span of 10 bases. The CDR3 sequence is 16 residues long. The CDR3 DNA follows: TGTGCCAGCAGTTTATTCGTCCGTAGCTCCTACAATGAGCAGTTCTTC. Protein product: CASSLFVRSSYNEQFF.

The V call is TRBV28, the J call TRBJ2-2; possibly TRBD2 for D (6 bases). This CDR3 comprises 13 residues. Germline values: CDR1 MDHEN, CDR2 SYDVKM. The V end was cut by 2 bases, the J end by 5 bases, with 6 bases between. The CDR3 DNA follows: TGTGCCAGCAGTTTACTAGCGACCGGGGAGCTGTTTTTT. This sequence encodes CASSLLATGELFF.

J is TRBJ2-5 and V is TRBV28; D is possibly TRBD2 (6 bases). Germline V gene data show CDR1 as MDHEN and CDR2 as SYDVKM. The CDR3 runs 13 residues. Trimming removed 2 bases from V and 5 bases from J, with 9 bases in between. CDR3 sequence: CASSLGEEETQYF. In nucleotides, the CDR3 is TGTGCCAGCAGTTTAGGGGAGGAGGAGACCCAGTACTTC. The full variable domain, rest sourced from reference TRBV28 and TRBJ2-5, is DVKVTQSSRYLVKRTGEKVFLECVQDMDHENMFWYRQDPGLGLRLIYFSYDVKMKEKGDIPEGYSVSREKKERFSLILESASTNQTSMYLCASSLGEEETQYFGPGTRLLVL.

The V gene is TRBV10-2, the J gene TRBJ1-5; D unclear. Germline CDR1 WSHSY, CDR2 SAAADI. V was shortened by 1 base and J by 5 bases, with 6 bases between the two germline ends. The CDR3 is 13 residues long. The CDR3 reads CASSEWKDQPQHF. CDR3 nucleotide sequence: TGCGCCAGCAGTGAGTGGAAAGATCAGCCCCAGCATTTT.

CDR3 protein: CASCPSDLATDTQYF. In DNA, the CDR3 is TGTGCCAGCTGCCCAAGTGATCTGGCCACAGATACGCAGTATTTT. This chain joins TRBV6-1 and TRBJ2-3, with D unresolved. The CDR3 length is 15 residues. V was shortened by 8 bases and J by 2 bases, with 17 bases between the two germline ends. The germline CDR1 and CDR2 sequences are MNHNS and SASEGT.

The chain uses TRBV7-2 and TRBJ1-2; possibly TRBD1 for D (5 bases). The CDR3 has 13 residues. Deletions cut 2 bases from V and 8 bases from J, with 12 bases between. The germline V gene encodes CDR1 SGHTA and CDR2 FQGNSA. The CDR3 sequence is CASSLQRDQGYTF. CDR3 DNA sequence: TGTGCCAGCAGCTTACAAAGGGACCAGGGCTACACCTTC.

The chain combines TRBV2 with TRBJ2-1; tentative D call: TRBD1 (7 bases). Germline CDR1 SNHLY, CDR2 FYNNEI. The germline V and J ends were trimmed by 5 bases and 5 bases, with 19 bases remaining between them. The CDR3 is 16 residues long. The CDR3 loop is CASSLGLTGINNEQFF. The DNA of the CDR3 is TGTGCCAGCAGTTTGGGACTGACAGGGATTAACAATGAGCAGTTCTTC.

The CDR3 region is CASSLGTGSNQPQHF. The CDR3 DNA reads as TGCGCCAGCAGCTTAGGAACAGGGAGCAATCAGCCCCAGCATTTT. V is TRBV5-1 and J is TRBJ1-5; perhaps TRBD1 as D (6 bases). Germline lookup yields CDR1 SGHRS and CDR2 YFSETQ. V was clipped by 2 bases and J by 1 base, with 10 bases between them. The CDR3 is 15 amino acids.